The 13 T cell receptor beta chains listed next were all sequenced from one sample in a study of OX40 agonist ivuxolimab in advanced cancers. Assay used: immunoSEQ multiplex PCR; TCRdb lists only in-frame clones, some missing. The data hold 100,000 or so clones, with about nine tenths observed a single time. Sequencing used CD4+ or CD8+ T cells sorted from blood, obtained in a trial of the OX40 agonist ivuxolimab. Receptors were obtained from an adult with an advanced solid tumor such as melanoma, head and neck, liver or kidney cancer.

V and J are TRBV19 and TRBJ1-1, with D possibly matching TRBD1 (5 bases). The CDR3 is 14 amino acids. The ends were cut back, 4 bases at V and 1 base at J, with 10 bases in the middle. Germline V gene data show CDR1 as LNHDA and CDR2 as SQIVND (reference sequence). The CDR3 region has the DNA TGTGCCAGTAGTACGGGACGGAGGAACACTGAAGCTTTCTTT. The encoded protein is CASSTGRRNTEAFF. The whole variable domain, filled in from reference TRBV19 and TRBJ1-1, reads DGGITQSPKYLFRKEGQNVTLSCEQNLNHDAMYWYRQDPGQGLRLIYYSQIVNDFQKGDIAEGYSVSREKKESFPLTVTSAQKNPTAFYLCASSTGRRNTEAFFGQGTRLTVV.

V usage is TRBV5-4 and J usage is TRBJ2-3, with 7 bases identical to TRBD2. V was clipped by 10 bases and J by 6 bases; unmatched bases: 11. The germline CDR1 and CDR2 sequences are SGHNT and YYREEE (reference sequence). The CDR3 sequence is 13 residues long. This CDR3 reads CAGGTTGVDTQYF. CDR3 coding DNA: TGTGCCGGGGGGACTACCGGGGTGGATACGCAGTATTTT.

The rearrangement links TRBV29-1 to TRBJ1-1, with unresolved D. CDR1 SQVTM and CDR2 ANQGSEA come from the germline V gene. Trimming took off 7 bases at V and 1 base at J, with 10 bases between the two ends. The CDR3 spans 12 residues. CDR3 amino acids: CSGGRSNTEAFF. CDR3 nucleotides: TGCAGCGGCGGACGGTCGAACACTGAAGCTTTCTTT.

The V gene is TRBV25-1, the J gene TRBJ2-1; 10 bases are a match to TRBD1. CDR3 length: 14 amino acids. Trimming took 8 bases from V and 4 from J; bases not matched to a gene: 5. Germline V gene sequence: CDR1 MGHDK, CDR2 SYGVNS. The chain's CDR3 is CASPGTGVYNEQFF. The DNA for the CDR3 is TGTGCCAGCCCCGGGACAGGGGTTTACAATGAGCAGTTCTTC. The whole variable domain, filled in from reference TRBV25-1 and TRBJ2-1, reads EADIYQTPRYLVIGTGKKITLECSQTMGHDKMYWYQQDPGMELHLIHYSYGVNSTEKGDLSSESTVSRIRTEHFPLTLESARPSHTSQYLCASPGTGVYNEQFFGPGTRLTVL.

The rearrangement links TRBV5-1 to TRBJ2-3; no clear D. CDR1 SGHRS and CDR2 YFSETQ come from the germline V gene. The CDR3 sequence is 12 residues long. The germline V and J ends were trimmed by 4 bases and 8 bases, with 11 bases remaining between them. The CDR3 DNA follows: TGCGCCAGCAGCCTCAAAGATGGTACGCAGTATTTT. Amino acid sequence: CASSLKDGTQYF.

This chain uses TRBV6-6 with TRBJ2-3, with D maybe TRBD2 (5 bases). V was pared by 8 bases and J by 0 bases, with 15 bases between. This CDR3 has 15 residues. CDR1 and CDR2 from the germline V gene are MNHNY and SVGAGI (reference sequence). The CDR3 spells CASQLGETSTDTQYF. For the CDR3, the DNA is TGTGCCAGCCAACTGGGAGAGACTAGCACAGATACGCAGTATTTT.

The chain recombines TRBV29-1 with TRBJ1-5; 10 nucleotides align to TRBD1. The germline V gene encodes CDR1 SQVTM and CDR2 ANQGSEA. With V trimmed by 5 bases and J by 1 base, 2 bases remained unmatched. The length of the CDR3 is 14 residues. CDR3 nucleotide sequence: TGCAGCGTTCGGGACAGGGGCAGCAATCAGCCCCAGCATTTT. This codes for CSVRDRGSNQPQHF.

The chain carries TRBV6-1 and TRBJ2-5, with 7 nucleotides matching TRBD2. The assigned J gene may be wrong: the sequence end matches TRBJ2-7 better. The length of the CDR3 is 17 residues. CDR1 and CDR2 from the germline V gene are MNHNS and SASEGT. Here the CDR3 DNA reads TGTGCCAGCAGTGCCTCGGTCTTGTCGAGCGGGGCCTACGAGCAGTACTTC. This sequence encodes CASSASVLSSGAYEQYF.

The chain combines TRBV29-1 with TRBJ2-3, with 12 positions matching TRBD2. The CDR3 extends over 14 amino acids. The J segment lost 4 bases and the V segment lost 6 bases, leaving 5 bases of the junction unmatched. Germline CDR1 SQVTM, CDR2 ANQGSEA. The CDR3 protein is CSVTTSGGPDTQYF. CDR3 DNA: TGCAGCGTGACGACTAGCGGGGGACCAGATACGCAGTATTTT.

V is TRBV6-5 and J is TRBJ1-3; D uncertain. Trimming stripped 0 bases from V and 2 bases from J, with 8 bases between. CDR1 is MNHEY, CDR2 SVGAGI, per germline. CDR3 size: 15 residues. The CDR3 here is CASSYSRGTGNTIYF. Here the CDR3 DNA reads TGTGCCAGCAGTTACTCTCGGGGAACTGGAAACACCATATATTTT.

This chain links TRBV18 with TRBJ2-5; 7 bases align to TRBD1. CDR1 KGHSH and CDR2 LQKENI come from the germline V gene. The V and J ends lost 2 bases and 4 bases, in that order; junction bases with no gene match: 7. The CDR3 spans 15 residues. CDR3 sequence reads: CASSPRGGALETQYF. The CDR3 nucleotides read TGTGCCAGCTCACCAAGAGGGGGCGCTTTAGAGACCCAGTACTTC. The full variable domain, its missing parts supplied by reference TRBV18 and TRBJ2-5, is NAGVMQNPRHLVRRRGQEARLRCSPMKGHSHVYWYRQLPEEGLKFMVYLQKENIIDESGMPKERFSAEFPKEGPSILRIQQVVRGDSAAYFCASSPRGGALETQYFGPGTRLLVL.

This chain joins TRBV5-6 and TRBJ2-2, with 12 bases identical to TRBD1. The CDR3 is 15 residues long. The V gene's germline CDR1 is SGHDT and CDR2 YYEEEE. Trimming cost V 2 bases and J 7 bases; bases outside gene matches: 3. The CDR3 DNA reads as TGTGCCAGCAGCTTAGGGACAGGGGGCTTCGGGGAGCTGTTTTTT. Protein: CASSLGTGGFGELFF.

The rearrangement uses TRBV9 and TRBJ2-1; D not resolved. The V end lost 0 bases, the J end lost 6 bases, and 13 bases lay between the germline ends. The CDR3 extends over 15 amino acids. Germline V lookup: CDR1 SGDLS, CDR2 YYNGEE. CDR3 amino acids: CASSVEGSLGNEQFF. Here the CDR3 DNA reads TGTGCCAGCAGCGTAGAAGGTAGTTTGGGCAATGAGCAGTTCTTC.